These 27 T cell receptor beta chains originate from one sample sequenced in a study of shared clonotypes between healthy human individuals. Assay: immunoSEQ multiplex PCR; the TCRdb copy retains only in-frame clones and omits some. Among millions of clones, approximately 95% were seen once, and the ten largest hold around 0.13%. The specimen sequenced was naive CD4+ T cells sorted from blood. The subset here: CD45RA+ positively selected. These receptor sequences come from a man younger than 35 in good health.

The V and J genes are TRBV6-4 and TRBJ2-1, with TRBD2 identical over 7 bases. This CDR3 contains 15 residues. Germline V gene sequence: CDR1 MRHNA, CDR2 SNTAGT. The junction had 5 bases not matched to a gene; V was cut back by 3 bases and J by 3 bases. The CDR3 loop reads CASSETSDFYNEQFF. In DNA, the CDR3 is TGTGCCAGCAGTGAAACTAGCGACTTCTACAATGAGCAGTTCTTC.

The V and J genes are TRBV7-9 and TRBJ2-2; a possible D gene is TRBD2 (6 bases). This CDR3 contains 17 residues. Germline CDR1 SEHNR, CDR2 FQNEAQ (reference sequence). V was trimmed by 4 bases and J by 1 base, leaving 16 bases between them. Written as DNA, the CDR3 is TGTGCCAGCAGCTCCTCTTTGAGGACTATGAACACCGGGGAGCTGTTTTTT. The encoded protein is CASSSSLRTMNTGELFF.

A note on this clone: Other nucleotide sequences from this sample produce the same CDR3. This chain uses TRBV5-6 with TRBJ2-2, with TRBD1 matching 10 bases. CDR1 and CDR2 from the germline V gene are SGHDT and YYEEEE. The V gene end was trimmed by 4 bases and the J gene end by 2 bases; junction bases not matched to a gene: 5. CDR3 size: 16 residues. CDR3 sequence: CASSPRTGGNTGELFF. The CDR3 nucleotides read TGTGCCAGCAGCCCCCGGACAGGGGGAAACACCGGGGAGCTGTTTTTT. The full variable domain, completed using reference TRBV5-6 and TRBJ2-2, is DAGVTQSPTHLIKTRGQQVTLRCSPKSGHDTVSWYQQALGQGPQFIFQYYEEEERQRGNFPDRFSGHQFPNYSSELNVNALLLGDSALYLCASSPRTGGNTGELFFGEGSRLTVL.

CDR3 nucleotides: TGTGCCAGCAGCTTCCAGCTACTAGCGGGCGAGCAGTACTTC. Translating gives CASSFQLLAGEQYF. V and J are TRBV5-6 and TRBJ2-7; 9 bases map to TRBD2. The V and J ends lost 2 bases and 6 bases, in that order; junction bases with no gene match: 6. This CDR3 spans 14 amino acids. Per germline, CDR1 SGHDT and CDR2 YYEEEE.

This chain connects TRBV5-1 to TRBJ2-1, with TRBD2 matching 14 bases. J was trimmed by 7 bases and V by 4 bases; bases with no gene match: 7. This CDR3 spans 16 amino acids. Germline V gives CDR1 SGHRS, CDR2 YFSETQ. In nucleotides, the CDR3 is TGCGCCAGCAGCCTGACTAGCGGGGGGGCTAATAATGAGCAGTTCTTC. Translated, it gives CASSLTSGGANNEQFF.

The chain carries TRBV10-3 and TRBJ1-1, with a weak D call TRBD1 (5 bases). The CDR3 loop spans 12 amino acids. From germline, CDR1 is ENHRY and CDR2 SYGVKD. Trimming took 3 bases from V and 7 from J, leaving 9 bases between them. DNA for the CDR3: TGTGCCATCAGTGAAGGGGCAGATGAAGCTTTCTTT. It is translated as CAISEGADEAFF.

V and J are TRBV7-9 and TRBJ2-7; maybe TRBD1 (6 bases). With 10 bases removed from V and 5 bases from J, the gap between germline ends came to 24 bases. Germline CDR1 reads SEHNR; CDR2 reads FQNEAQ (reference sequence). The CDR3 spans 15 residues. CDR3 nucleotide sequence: TGTGCCATTTTAGTTTACAGGGAGCAGGTAAACGAGCAGTACTTC. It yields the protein CAILVYREQVNEQYF.

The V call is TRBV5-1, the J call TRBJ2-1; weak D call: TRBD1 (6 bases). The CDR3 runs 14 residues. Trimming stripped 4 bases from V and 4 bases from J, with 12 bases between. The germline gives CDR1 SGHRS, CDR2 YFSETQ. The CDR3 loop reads CASSPAGTYNEQFF. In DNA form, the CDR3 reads TGCGCCAGCAGCCCGGCCGGGACATACAATGAGCAGTTCTTC.

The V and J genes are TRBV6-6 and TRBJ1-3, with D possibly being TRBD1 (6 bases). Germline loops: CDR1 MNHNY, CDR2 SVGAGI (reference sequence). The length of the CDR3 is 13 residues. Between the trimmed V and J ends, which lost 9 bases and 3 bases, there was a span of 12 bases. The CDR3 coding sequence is TGTGCCAGTTCAGGGGTTTATGGAAACACCATATATTTT. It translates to CASSGVYGNTIYF.

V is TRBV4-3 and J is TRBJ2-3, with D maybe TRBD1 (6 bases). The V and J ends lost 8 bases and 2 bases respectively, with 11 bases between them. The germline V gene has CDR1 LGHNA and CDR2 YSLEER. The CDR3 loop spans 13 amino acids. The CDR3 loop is CASSRGITDTQYF. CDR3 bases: TGCGCCAGCTCGAGGGGGATCACAGATACGCAGTATTTT.

The CDR3: CASSNVGGGYEQYF. CDR3 DNA sequence: TGTGCCAGCAGTAACGTCGGGGGGGGCTACGAGCAGTACTTC. The chain has TRBV25-1 and TRBJ2-7, with 8 positions matching TRBD2. Trimming removed 5 bases from V and 3 bases from J; junction bases left unmatched: 6. The CDR3 covers 14 residues. The germline V gene has CDR1 MGHDK and CDR2 SYGVNS.

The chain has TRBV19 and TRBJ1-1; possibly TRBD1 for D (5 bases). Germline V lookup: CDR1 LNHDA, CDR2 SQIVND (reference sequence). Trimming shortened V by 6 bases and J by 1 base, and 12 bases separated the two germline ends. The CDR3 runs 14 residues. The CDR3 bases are TGTGCCAGTAGGATCCCAGGGAAGAACACTGAAGCTTTCTTT. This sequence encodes CASRIPGKNTEAFF.

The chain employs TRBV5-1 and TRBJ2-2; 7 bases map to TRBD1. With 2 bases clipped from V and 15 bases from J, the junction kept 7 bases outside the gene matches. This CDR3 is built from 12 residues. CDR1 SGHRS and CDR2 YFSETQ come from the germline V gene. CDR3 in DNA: TGCGCCAGCAGCTTCCCCCAGGACAGGTTGTTTTTT. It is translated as CASSFPQDRLFF.

CDR3 amino acids: CATSRTGGPYNEQFF. The CDR3 DNA is TGTGCCACCAGCCGAACGGGGGGGCCTTACAATGAGCAGTTCTTC. The chain employs TRBV28 and TRBJ2-1, with TRBD2 identical over 8 bases. V shed 10 bases, J shed 4 bases, and the junction held 12 bases outside the gene matches. This CDR3 is built from 15 residues. CDR1 MDHEN and CDR2 SYDVKM come from the germline V gene.

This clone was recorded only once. The CDR3 loop is CASRDISTNTGELFF. For the CDR3, the DNA is TGTGCCAGCAGGGACATTAGTACGAACACCGGGGAGCTGTTTTTT. J is TRBJ2-2 and V is TRBV6-1; D is possibly TRBD1 (5 bases). V was pared by 6 bases and J by 0 bases, with 11 bases between. The CDR3 extends over 15 amino acids. Germline lookup yields CDR1 MNHNS and CDR2 SASEGT.

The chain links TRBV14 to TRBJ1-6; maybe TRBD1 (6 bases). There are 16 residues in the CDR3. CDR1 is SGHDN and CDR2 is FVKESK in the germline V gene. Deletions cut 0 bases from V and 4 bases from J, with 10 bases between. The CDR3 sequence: CASSQDSGEYNSPLHF. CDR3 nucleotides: TGTGCCAGCAGCCAAGATTCAGGGGAGTATAATTCACCCCTCCACTTT.

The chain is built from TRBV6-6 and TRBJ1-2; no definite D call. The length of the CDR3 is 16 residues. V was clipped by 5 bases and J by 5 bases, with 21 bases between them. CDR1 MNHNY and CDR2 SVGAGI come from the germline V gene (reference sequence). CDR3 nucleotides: TGTGCCAGCAGTCACCTCCGCGGGGAGCACCTGTATGGCTACACCTTC. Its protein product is CASSHLRGEHLYGYTF.

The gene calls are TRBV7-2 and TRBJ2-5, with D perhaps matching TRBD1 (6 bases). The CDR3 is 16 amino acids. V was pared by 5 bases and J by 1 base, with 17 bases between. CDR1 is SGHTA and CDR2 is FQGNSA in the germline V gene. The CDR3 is CASSPFGQTPQETQYF. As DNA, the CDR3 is TGTGCCAGCAGCCCGTTTGGACAGACCCCCCAAGAGACCCAGTACTTC.

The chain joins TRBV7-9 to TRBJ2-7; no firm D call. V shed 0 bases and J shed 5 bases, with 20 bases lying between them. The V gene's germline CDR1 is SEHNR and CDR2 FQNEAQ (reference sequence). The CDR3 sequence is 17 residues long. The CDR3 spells CASSLAARVPSLDEQYF. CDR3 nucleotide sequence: TGTGCCAGCAGCTTAGCGGCTCGGGTTCCCTCCCTTGACGAGCAGTACTTC.

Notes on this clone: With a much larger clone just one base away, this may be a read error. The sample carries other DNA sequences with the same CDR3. The DNA for the CDR3 is TGTGCCAGCACCGAAGTGGGACAGGGAGTGGCCTACGAGCAGTATTTC. This gives the protein CASTEVGQGVAYEQYF. The chain couples TRBV7-9 to TRBJ2-7; 9 nucleotides match TRBD1. The V gene's germline CDR1 is SEHNR and CDR2 FQNEAQ (reference sequence). The length of the CDR3 is 16 residues.

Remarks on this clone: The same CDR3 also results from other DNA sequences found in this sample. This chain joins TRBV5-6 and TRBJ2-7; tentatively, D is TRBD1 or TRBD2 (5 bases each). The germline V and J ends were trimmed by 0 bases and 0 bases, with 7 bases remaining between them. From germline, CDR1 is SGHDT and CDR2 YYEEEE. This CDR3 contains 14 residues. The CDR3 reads CASSLAGSSYEQYF. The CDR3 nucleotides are TGTGCCAGCAGCTTGGCAGGGAGCTCCTACGAGCAGTACTTC. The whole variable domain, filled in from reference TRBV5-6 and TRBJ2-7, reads DAGVTQSPTHLIKTRGQQVTLRCSPKSGHDTVSWYQQALGQGPQFIFQYYEEEERQRGNFPDRFSGHQFPNYSSELNVNALLLGDSALYLCASSLAGSSYEQYFGPGTRLTVT.

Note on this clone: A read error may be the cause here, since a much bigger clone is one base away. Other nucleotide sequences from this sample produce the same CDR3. The chain's CDR3 is CASSRTGAYEQYF. Here the CDR3 DNA reads TGTGCCAGCAGTAGGACAGGGGCCTACGAGCAGTACTTC. This rearrangement joins TRBV28 to TRBJ2-7; TRBD1 agrees at 9 bases. With V trimmed by 5 bases and J by 2 bases, 1 base remained unmatched. Germline loops: CDR1 MDHEN, CDR2 SYDVKM. CDR3 length equals 13 residues.

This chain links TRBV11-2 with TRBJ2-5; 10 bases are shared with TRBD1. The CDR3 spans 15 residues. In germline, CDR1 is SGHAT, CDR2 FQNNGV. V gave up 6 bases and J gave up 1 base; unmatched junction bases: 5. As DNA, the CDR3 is TGTGCCAGCAGTCACCGGGACAGGGGCCAAGAGACCCAGTACTTC. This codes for CASSHRDRGQETQYF.

As DNA, the CDR3 is TGTGCCACGGGGCGGGCTAGCGGGAAAGAAACAGATACGCAGTATTTT. This codes for CATGRASGKETDTQYF. The J gene is TRBJ2-3, the V gene TRBV10-3, with 9 bases identical to TRBD2. With V trimmed by 10 bases and J by 3 bases, 14 bases remained unmatched. The CDR3 totals 16 residues. Germline V gene sequence: CDR1 ENHRY, CDR2 SYGVKD.

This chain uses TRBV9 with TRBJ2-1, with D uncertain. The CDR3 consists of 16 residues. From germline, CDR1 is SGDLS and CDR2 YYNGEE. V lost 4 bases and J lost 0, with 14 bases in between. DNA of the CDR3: TGTGCCAGCAGCAAATGGCAAGCCAGCTCCTACAATGAGCAGTTCTTC. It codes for CASSKWQASSYNEQFF. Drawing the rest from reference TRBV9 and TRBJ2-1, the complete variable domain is DSGVTQTPKHLITATGQRVTLRCSPRSGDLSVYWYQQSLDQGLQFLIQYYNGEERAKGNILERFSAQQFPDLHSELNLSSLELGDSALYFCASSKWQASSYNEQFFGPGTRLTVL.

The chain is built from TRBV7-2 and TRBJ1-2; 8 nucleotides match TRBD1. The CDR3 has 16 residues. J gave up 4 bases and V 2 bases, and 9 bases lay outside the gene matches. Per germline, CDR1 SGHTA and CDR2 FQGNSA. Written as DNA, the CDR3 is TGTGCCAGCAGCTTACAAGGACAGGGAACACCCTATGGCTACACCTTC. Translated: CASSLQGQGTPYGYTF.

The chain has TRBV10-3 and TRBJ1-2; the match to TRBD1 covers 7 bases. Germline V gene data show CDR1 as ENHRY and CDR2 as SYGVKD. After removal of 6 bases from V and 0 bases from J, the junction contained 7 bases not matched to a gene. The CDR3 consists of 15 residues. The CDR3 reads CAIRGQLLPNYGYTF. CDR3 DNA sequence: TGTGCCATCAGGGGACAGTTGCTCCCTAACTATGGCTACACCTTC.